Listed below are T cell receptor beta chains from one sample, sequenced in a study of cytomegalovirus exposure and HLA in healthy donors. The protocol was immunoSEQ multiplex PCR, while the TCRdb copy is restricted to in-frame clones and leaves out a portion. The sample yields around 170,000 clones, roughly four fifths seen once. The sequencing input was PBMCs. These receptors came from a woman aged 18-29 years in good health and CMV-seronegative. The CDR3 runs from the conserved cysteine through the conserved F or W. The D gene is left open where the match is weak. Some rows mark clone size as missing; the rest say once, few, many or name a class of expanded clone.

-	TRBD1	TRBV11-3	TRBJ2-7	CASSLGGQTYEQYF	TGTGCCAGCAGCTTAGGGGGACAGACTTACGAGCAGTACTTC
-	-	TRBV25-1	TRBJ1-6	CASSLQGYNSPLHF	TGTGCCAGCAGCTTACAGGGTTATAATTCACCCCTCCACTTT
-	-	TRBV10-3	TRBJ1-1	CAISEQGGDEAFF	TGTGCCATCAGTGAACAAGGGGGGGATGAAGCTTTCTTT
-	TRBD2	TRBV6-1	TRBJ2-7	CASSGSLAGGISYEQYF	TGTGCCAGCAGTGGATCCCTAGCGGGGGGGATCTCCTACGAGCAGTACTTC
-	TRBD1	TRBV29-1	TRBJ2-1	CSTGTGAYNEQFF	TGCAGCACTGGGACAGGGGCTTACAATGAGCAGTTCTTC
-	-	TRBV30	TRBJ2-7	CAWSPGVASYEQYF	TGTGCCTGGAGCCCAGGGGTAGCCTCCTACGAGCAGTACTTC
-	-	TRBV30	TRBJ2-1	CAWSSGAYNEQFF	TGTGCCTGGAGTAGCGGAGCCTACAATGAGCAGTTCTTC
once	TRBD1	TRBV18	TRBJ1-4	CASSPPDRPTNEKLFF	TGTGCCAGCTCACCACCGGACAGGCCAACTAATGAAAAACTGTTTTTT
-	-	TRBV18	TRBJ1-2	CASSSTVNYGYTF	TGTGCCAGCTCATCGACAGTGAACTATGGCTACACCTTC
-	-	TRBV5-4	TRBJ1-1	CASSPPPRTAFTTEAFF	TGTGCCAGCAGCCCGCCGCCCAGGACAGCTTTCACAACTGAAGCTTTCTTT
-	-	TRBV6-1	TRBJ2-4	CATSLQGRDIQYF	TGTGCCACCTCGCTACAGGGTCGAGACATTCAGTACTTC
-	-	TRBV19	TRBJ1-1	CASRTVNTEAFF	TGTGCCAGTAGAACGGTCAACACTGAAGCTTTCTTT
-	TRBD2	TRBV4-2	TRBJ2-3	CASSQVGASGGMDTQYF	TGTGCCAGCAGCCAAGTAGGCGCTAGCGGGGGGATGGATACGCAGTATTTT
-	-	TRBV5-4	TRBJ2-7	CASNRGGDANEQYF	TGTGCCAGCAACAGGGGGGGGGACGCCAACGAGCAGTACTTC
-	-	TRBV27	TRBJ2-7	CASSPTRATYEQYF	TGTGCCAGCAGTCCAACGCGGGCCACCTACGAGCAGTACTTC
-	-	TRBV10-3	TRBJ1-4	CAISAQGSANEKLFF	TGTGCCATCAGTGCACAGGGTTCGGCTAATGAAAAACTGTTTTTT
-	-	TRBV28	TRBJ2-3	CASSFRDLDTQYF	TGTGCCAGCAGTTTCCGAGACTTAGATACGCAGTATTTT
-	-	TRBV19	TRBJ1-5	CASSIDSSNQPQHF	TGTGCCAGTAGTATCGACAGTAGCAATCAGCCCCAGCATTTT
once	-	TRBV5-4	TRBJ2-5	CASSYRQIQETQYF	TGTGCCAGCAGCTACAGACAGATTCAAGAGACCCAGTACTTC
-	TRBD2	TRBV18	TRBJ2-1	CASSPPSGYNEQFF	TGTGCCAGCTCACCTCCTAGCGGATACAATGAGCAGTTCTTC
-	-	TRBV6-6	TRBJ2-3	CASSYGGAEGTDTQYF	TGTGCCAGCAGTTACGGGGGGGCGGAAGGCACAGATACGCAGTATTTT
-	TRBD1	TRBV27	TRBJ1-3	CASSLTGQALFSGNTIYF	TGTGCCAGCAGTTTAACGGGACAGGCCCTTTTCTCTGGAAACACCATATATTTT
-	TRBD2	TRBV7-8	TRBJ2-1	CASSLAGGVNEQFF	TGTGCCAGCAGCTTAGCGGGAGGGGTTAATGAGCAGTTCTTC
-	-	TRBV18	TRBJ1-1	CASSSRQDRGTEAFF	TGTGCCAGCTCATCTAGACAGGACCGGGGCACTGAAGCTTTCTTT
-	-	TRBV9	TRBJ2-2	CASSVGQVNTGELFF	TGTGCCAGCAGCGTAGGCCAGGTGAACACCGGGGAGCTGTTTTTT
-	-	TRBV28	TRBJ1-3	CASSLAGASGNTIYF	TGTGCCAGCAGTTTAGCAGGGGCCTCTGGAAACACCATATATTTT
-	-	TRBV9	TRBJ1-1	CASSASVNTEAFF	TGTGCCAGCAGCGCCTCAGTGAACACTGAAGCTTTCTTT
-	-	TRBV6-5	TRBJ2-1	CASSYGAIPYNEQFF	TGTGCCAGCAGTTACGGGGCCATTCCGTACAATGAGCAGTTCTTC
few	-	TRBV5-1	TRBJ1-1	CASSLGEMNTEAFF	TGCGCCAGCAGCTTGGGTGAGATGAACACTGAAGCTTTCTTT
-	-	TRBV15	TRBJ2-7	CATSGDTGQTTYEQYF	TGTGCCACCAGCGGAGATACGGGACAAACTACCTACGAGCAGTACTTC
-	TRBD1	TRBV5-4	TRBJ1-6	CASSLKGTDNSPLHF	TGTGCCAGCAGCTTGAAAGGGACAGATAATTCACCCCTCCACTTT
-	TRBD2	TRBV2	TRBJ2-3	CASKLAGVGADTQYF	TGTGCCAGCAAGCTAGCGGGAGTGGGAGCAGATACGCAGTATTTT
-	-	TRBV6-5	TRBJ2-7	CASRGGPMTYEQYF	TGTGCCAGCAGGGGGGGACCGATGACCTACGAGCAGTACTTC
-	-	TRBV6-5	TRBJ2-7	CASSPGVAAGHEQYF	TGTGCCAGCAGTCCCGGCGTGGCGGCCGGCCACGAGCAGTACTTC
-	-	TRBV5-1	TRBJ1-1	CASSLGPMNTEAFF	TGCGCCAGCAGCTTGGGGCCGATGAACACTGAAGCTTTCTTT
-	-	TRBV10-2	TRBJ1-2	CASRSPEDYGYTF	TGCGCCAGCCGGTCGCCGGAGGATTATGGCTACACCTTC
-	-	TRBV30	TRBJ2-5	CAWSVEGIKVETQYF	TGTGCCTGGAGTGTAGAGGGAATAAAAGTAGAGACCCAGTACTTC
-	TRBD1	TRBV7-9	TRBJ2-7	CASSFGDRSYEQYF	TGTGCCAGCAGCTTCGGGGACAGATCCTACGAGCAGTACTTC
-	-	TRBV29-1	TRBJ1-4	CSVAMTSGTEKLFF	TGCAGCGTCGCCATGACTTCCGGGACAGAAAAACTGTTTTTT
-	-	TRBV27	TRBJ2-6	CASSFNPWTASANVLTF	TGTGCCAGCAGCTTTAATCCCTGGACAGCTTCAGCCAACGTCCTGACTTTC
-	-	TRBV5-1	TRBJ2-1	CASSLVDEQFF	TGCGCCAGCAGCTTGGTCGATGAGCAGTTCTTC
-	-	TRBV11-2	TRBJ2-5	CASSLTSEGWETQYF	TGTGCCAGCAGCTTAACCTCGGAGGGGTGGGAGACCCAGTACTTC
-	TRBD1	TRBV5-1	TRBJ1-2	CASSFGRQGPKVKNGYTF	TGCGCCAGCAGCTTCGGACGACAGGGGCCCAAAGTAAAGAATGGCTACACCTTC
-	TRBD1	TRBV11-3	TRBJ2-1	CASSQGGSEQFF	TGTGCCAGCAGCCAAGGGGGCTCGGAGCAGTTCTTC
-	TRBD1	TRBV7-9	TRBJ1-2	CAGFGDRGLNYGYTF	TGTGCCGGCTTCGGGGACAGGGGGCTTAACTATGGCTACACCTTC
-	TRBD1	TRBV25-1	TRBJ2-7	CASRNNRGINRGEQYF	TGTGCCAGCAGGAATAACAGGGGGATCAATCGGGGCGAGCAGTACTTC
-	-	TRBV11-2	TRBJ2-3	CASSLLLFTDTQYF	TGTGCCAGCAGCTTATTACTTTTCACAGATACGCAGTATTTT
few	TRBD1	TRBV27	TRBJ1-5	CASSPLGQAGGQPQHF	TGTGCCAGCAGTCCACTGGGACAGGCCGGGGGTCAGCCCCAGCATTTT
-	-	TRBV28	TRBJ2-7	CASSSQVEQYF	TGTGCCAGCAGTTCACAGGTCGAGCAGTACTTC
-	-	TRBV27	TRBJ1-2	CASSRSGGQVEGYTF	TGTGCCAGCAGTCGCTCCGGGGGGCAAGTTGAGGGCTACACCTTC
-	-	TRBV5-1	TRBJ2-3	CASSSGVTTDTQYF	TGCGCCAGCAGCTCAGGCGTTACCACAGATACGCAGTATTTT
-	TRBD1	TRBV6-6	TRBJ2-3	CASSIQTGDTQYF	TGTGCCAGCAGCATCCAGACAGGGGATACGCAGTATTTT